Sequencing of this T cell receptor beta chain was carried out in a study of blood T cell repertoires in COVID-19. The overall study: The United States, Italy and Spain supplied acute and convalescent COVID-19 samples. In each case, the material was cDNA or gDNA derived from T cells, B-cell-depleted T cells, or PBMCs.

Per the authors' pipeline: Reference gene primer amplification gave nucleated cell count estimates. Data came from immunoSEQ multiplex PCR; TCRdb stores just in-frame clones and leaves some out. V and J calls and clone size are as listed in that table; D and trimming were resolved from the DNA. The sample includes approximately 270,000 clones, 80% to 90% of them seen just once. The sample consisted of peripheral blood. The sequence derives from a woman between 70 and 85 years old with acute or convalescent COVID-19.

In DNA, the CDR3 is TGTGCCAGCAGTTTTGTCCCTGTTTACGAGCAGTACTTC. Its translation is CASSFVPVYEQYF. This sequence joins TRBV27 and TRBJ2-7, with unresolved D. Trimming removed 3 bases from V and 4 bases from J, with 10 bases in between. This CDR3 is built from 13 residues. Germline-derived CDR1 and CDR2 are MNHEY and SMNVEV (reference sequence).